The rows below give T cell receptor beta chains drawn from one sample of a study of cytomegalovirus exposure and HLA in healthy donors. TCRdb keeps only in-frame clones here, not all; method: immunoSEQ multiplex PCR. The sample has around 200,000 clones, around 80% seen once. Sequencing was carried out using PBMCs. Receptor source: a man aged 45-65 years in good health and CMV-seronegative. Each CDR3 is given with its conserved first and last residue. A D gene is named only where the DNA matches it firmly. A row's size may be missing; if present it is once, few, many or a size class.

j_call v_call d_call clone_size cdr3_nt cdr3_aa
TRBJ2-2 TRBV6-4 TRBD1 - TGTGCCAGCAGCGAACAGGGGACCCCGAACACCGGGGAGCTGTTTTTT CASSEQGTPNTGELFF
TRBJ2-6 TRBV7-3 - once TGTGCCAGCAGCTTAACGGTCCCCTTGACAGCTGGGGCCAACGTCCTGACTTTC CASSLTVPLTAGANVLTF
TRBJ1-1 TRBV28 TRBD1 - TGTGCCAGCAGTTTTGGAGGGGGCGAGAACACTGAAGCTTTCTTT CASSFGGGENTEAFF
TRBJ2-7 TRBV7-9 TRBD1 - TGTGCCAGCGGGGGACAGGGGGTTTTCTACGAGCAGTACTTC CASGGQGVFYEQYF
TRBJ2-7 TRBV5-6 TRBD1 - TGTGCCAGCAGCTCTGGGACAGGTCGGTCCTACTACGAGCAGTACTTC CASSSGTGRSYYEQYF
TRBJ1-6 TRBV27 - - TGTGCCAGCAGTTTATCCGGGGGGCTGAGACTAAATAATTCACCCCTCCACTTT CASSLSGGLRLNNSPLHF
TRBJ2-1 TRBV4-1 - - TGCGCCAGCAGCCCCGACGGAGGCTACAATGAGCAGTTCTTC CASSPDGGYNEQFF
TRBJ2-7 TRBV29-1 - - TGCAGCGTTGTCGTCGGGACAACCTACGAGCAGTACTTC CSVVVGTTYEQYF
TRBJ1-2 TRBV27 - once TGTGCCAGCAGTTTGTCCGGGGACTATGGCTACACCTTC CASSLSGDYGYTF
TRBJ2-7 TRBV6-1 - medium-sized TGTGCCAGCAGTCCCGAGTATGGCGGCTCCTACGAGCAGTACTTC CASSPEYGGSYEQYF
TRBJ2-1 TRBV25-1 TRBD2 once TGTGCCAGCAGTGCTGGGATCTTAGGGGGACTAGCGCATAAGGAGCAGTTCTTC CASSAGILGGLAHKEQFF
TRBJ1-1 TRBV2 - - TGTGCCAGCAACCGCTTTGAGGGGGAGGGAAGGGCTTTCTTT CASNRFEGEGRAFF
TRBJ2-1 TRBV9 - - TGTGCCAGCAGCGCCTCGAGACTAGACAACCGTCGTGAGCAGTTCTTC CASSASRLDNRREQFF
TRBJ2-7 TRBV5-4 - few TGTGCCAGCAGCTTGGAGCTGTTCCAGGGCGAGCAGTACTTC CASSLELFQGEQYF
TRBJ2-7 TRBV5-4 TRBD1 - TGTGCCAGCAGTTCTCAGCCCGGGACAGGCCCGTCGGAGCAGTACTTC CASSSQPGTGPSEQYF
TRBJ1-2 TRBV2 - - TGTGCCAGCAGTGAATCGGGGGACTATGGCTACACCTTC CASSESGDYGYTF
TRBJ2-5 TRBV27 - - TGTGCCAGCAGTCCCCGGGGGTCGGCGCAGACCCAGTACTTC CASSPRGSAQTQYF
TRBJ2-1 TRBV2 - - TGTGCCAGCAGACCCAGCTACAATGAGCAGTTCTTC CASRPSYNEQFF
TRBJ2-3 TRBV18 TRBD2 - TGTGCCAGCTCACCAGTGGCGGGAGGAACAGATACGCAGTATTTT CASSPVAGGTDTQYF
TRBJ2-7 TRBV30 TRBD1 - TGTGCCTGGAGTAGGACAGGCGACCCCTACGAGCAGTACTTC CAWSRTGDPYEQYF
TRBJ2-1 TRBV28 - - TGTGCCAGCAGTTCCCGGGACACGAGTTCCTACAATGAGCAGTTCTTC CASSSRDTSSYNEQFF
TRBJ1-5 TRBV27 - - TGTGCCAGCAGTTTATCGATGGGACTGGGGGACAATCAGCCCCAGCATTTT CASSLSMGLGDNQPQHF
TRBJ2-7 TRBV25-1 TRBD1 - TGTGCCAGCAGAGCCGGGACAGGGGACCACGAGCAGTACTTC CASRAGTGDHEQYF
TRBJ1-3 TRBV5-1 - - TGCGCCAGCAAGGGGCACGACTCTGGAAACACCATATATTTT CASKGHDSGNTIYF
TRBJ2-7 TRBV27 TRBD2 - TGTGCCAGCAGTTCGGGACTAGCGGGAGGGCCTGGGAGCGAGCAGTACTTC CASSSGLAGGPGSEQYF
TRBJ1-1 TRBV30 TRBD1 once TGTGCCTGGAGTTTTATGGACAGGGCTGAAGCTTTCTTT CAWSFMDRAEAFF
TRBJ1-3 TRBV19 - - TGTGCCAGTAGTAGCTCCTCCGGCTCTGGAAACACCATATATTTT CASSSSSGSGNTIYF
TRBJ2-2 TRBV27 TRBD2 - TGTGCCACCAAAGTAGCGGGAGGGCGGGGCACCGGGGAGCTGTTTTTT CATKVAGGRGTGELFF
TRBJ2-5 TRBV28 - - TGTGCCAGCAGCCCCGCCTCGGTACAGCAAGAGACCCAGTACTTC CASSPASVQQETQYF
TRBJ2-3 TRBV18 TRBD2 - TGTGCCAGCTCACCTCGTAGGGGAGGGAGAACAGATACGCAGTATTTT CASSPRRGGRTDTQYF
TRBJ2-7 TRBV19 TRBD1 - TGTGCCAGTAGTACCCGGTCGGGACAGGGCATGAATAAGCAGTACTTC CASSTRSGQGMNKQYF
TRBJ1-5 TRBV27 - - TGTGCCAGCAGGCCGGGGGGGGCGAACAATCAGCCCCAGCATTTT CASRPGGANNQPQHF
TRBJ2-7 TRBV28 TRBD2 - TGTGCCAGCAGCCCTAGCGGAAATACTTACCACGAGCAGTACTTC CASSPSGNTYHEQYF
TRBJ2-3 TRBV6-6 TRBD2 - TGTGCCAGCAGGGATATAGCGGGAGTAGGAGATACGCAGTATTTT CASRDIAGVGDTQYF
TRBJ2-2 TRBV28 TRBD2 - TGTGCCAGCAGTTTAGGACTAGCGAGGAACACCGGGGAGCTGTTTTTT CASSLGLARNTGELFF
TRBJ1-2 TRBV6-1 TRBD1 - TGTGCCAGCAGTGGCTTCGGACAGGGGTCTGGCTACACCTTC CASSGFGQGSGYTF
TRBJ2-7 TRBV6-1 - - TGTGCCACCAAAGACAGGTCCTACGAGCAGTACTTC CATKDRSYEQYF
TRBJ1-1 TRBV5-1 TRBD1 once TGCGCCAGCAGCCTACAGGGACAGGGGAGCAAGATGGAAGCTTTCTTT CASSLQGQGSKMEAFF
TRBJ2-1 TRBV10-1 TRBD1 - TGCGCCAGCAGTGCAGACAGGGTCAATGAGCAGTTCTTC CASSADRVNEQFF
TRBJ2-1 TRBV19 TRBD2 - TGTGCCAGTAGCACACTAGCGGGAGGGCACAATGAGCAGTTCTTC CASSTLAGGHNEQFF
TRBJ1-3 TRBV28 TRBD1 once TGTGCCAGCAGTCTCACGGGGACAGGGAGAGGAAACACCATATATTTT CASSLTGTGRGNTIYF
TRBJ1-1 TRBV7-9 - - TGTGCCAGCAGCTTATCCAGTCTGAACACTGAAGCTTTCTTT CASSLSSLNTEAFF
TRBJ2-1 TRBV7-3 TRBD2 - TGTGCCACCGCGGACGGGAGGGGGAATGAGCAGTTCTTC CATADGRGNEQFF
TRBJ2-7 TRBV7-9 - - TGTGCCAGCAGCTTAGGTCCCGGGAACTACGAGCAGTACTTC CASSLGPGNYEQYF
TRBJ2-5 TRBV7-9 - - TGTGCCAGCAGCCCCACGGGAAGTGAGCAGTACTTC CASSPTGSEQYF
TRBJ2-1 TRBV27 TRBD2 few TGTGCCAGCAGTTTACGAGCCGGGACTAGCGGTTACAATGAGCAGTTCTTC CASSLRAGTSGYNEQFF